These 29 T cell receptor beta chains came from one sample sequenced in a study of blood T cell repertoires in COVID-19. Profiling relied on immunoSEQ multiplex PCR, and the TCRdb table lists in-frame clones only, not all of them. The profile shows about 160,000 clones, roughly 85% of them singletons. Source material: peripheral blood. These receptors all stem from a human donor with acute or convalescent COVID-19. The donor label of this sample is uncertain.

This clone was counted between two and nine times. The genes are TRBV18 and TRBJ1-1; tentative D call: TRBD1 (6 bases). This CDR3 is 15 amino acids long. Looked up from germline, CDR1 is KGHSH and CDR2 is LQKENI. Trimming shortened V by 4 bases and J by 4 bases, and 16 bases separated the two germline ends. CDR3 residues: CASSRGGPRGTEAFF. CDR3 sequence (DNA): TGTGCCAGCTCACGGGGGGGGCCTAGGGGCACTGAAGCTTTCTTT. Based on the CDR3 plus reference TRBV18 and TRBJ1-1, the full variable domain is NAGVMQNPRHLVRRRGQEARLRCSPMKGHSHVYWYRQLPEEGLKFMVYLQKENIIDESGMPKERFSAEFPKEGPSILRIQQVVRGDSAAYFCASSRGGPRGTEAFFGQGTRLTVV.

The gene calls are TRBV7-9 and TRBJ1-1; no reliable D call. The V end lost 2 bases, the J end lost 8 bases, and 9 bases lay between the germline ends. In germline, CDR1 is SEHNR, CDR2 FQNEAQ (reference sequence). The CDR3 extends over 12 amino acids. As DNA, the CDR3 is TGTGCCAGCAGCTTATTGAGGGCCGAAGCTTTCTTT. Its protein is CASSLLRAEAFF. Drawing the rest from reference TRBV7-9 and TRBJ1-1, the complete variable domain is DTGVSQNPRHKITKRGQNVTFRCDPISEHNRLYWYRQTLGQGPEFLTYFQNEAQLEKSRLLSDRFSAERPKGSFSTLEIQRTEQGDSAMYLCASSLLRAEAFFGQGTRLTVV.

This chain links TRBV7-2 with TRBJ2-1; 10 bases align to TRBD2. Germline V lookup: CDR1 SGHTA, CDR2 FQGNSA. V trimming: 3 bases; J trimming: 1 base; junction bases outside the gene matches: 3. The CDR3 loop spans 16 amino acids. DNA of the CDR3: TGTGCCAGCAGCTTCATGACTAGCGGGTCCTACAATGAGCAGTTCTTC. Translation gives CASSFMTSGSYNEQFF.

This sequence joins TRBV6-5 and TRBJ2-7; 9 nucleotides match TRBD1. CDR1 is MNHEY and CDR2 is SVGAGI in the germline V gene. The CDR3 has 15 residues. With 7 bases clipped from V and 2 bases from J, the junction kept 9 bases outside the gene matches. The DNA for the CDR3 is TGTGCCAGCAATAAACCGGGACAGGGTGCCTACGAGCAGTACTTC. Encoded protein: CASNKPGQGAYEQYF.

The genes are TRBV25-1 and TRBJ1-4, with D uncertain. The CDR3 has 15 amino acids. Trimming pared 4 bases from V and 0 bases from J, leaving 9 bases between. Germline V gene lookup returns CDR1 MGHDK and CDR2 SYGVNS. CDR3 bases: TGTGCCAGCAGTGGGTACAGCTCAACTAATGAAAAACTGTTTTTT. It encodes CASSGYSSTNEKLFF.

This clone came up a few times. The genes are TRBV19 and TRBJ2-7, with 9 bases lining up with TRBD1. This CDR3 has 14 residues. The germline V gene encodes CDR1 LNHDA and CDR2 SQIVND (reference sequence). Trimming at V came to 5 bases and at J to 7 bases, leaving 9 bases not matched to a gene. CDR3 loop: CASSPGQGLWEQYF. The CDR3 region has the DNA TGTGCCAGTAGTCCCGGACAGGGGCTTTGGGAGCAGTACTTC.

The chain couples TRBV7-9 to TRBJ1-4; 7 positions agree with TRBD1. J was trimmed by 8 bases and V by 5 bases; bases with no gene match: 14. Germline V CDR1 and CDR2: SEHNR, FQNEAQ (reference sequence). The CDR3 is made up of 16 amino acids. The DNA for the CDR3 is TGTGCCAGCAGCCGGAGACCAAGACAGGGCGGAGAAAAACTGTTTTTT. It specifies CASSRRPRQGGEKLFF.

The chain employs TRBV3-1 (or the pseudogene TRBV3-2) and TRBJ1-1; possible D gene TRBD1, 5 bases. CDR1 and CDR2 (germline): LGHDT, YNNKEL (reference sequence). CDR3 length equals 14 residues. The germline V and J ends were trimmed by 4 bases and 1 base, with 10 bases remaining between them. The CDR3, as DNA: TGTGCCAGCAGCCCGTCGGGGGGGAACACTGAAGCTTTCTTT. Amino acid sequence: CASSPSGGNTEAFF.

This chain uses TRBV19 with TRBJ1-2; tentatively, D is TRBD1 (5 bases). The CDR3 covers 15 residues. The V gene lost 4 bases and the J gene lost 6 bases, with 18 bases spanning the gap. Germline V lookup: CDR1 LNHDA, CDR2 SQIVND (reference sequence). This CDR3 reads CASSNAAGPANGYTF. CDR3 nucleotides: TGTGCCAGTAGTAACGCCGCGGGACCAGCAAATGGCTACACCTTC.

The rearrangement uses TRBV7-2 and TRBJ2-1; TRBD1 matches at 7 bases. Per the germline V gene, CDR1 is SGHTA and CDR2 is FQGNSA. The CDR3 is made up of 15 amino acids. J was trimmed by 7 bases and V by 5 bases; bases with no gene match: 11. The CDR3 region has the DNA TGTGCCAGCAGCCCTCGACAGGGAGTCGCGAATGAGCAGTTCTTC. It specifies CASSPRQGVANEQFF. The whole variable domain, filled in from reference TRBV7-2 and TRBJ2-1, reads GAGVSQSPSNKVTEKGKDVELRCDPISGHTALYWYRQSLGQGLEFLIYFQGNSAPDKSGLPSDRFSAERTGGSVSTLTIQRTQQEDSAVYLCASSPRQGVANEQFFGPGTRLTVL.

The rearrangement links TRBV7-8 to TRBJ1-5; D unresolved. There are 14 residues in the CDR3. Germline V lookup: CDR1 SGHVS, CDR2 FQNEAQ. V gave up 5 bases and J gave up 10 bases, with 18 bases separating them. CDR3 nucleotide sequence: TGTGCCAGCAGCGTCGGGGATTGGACGGAACCCCAGCATTTT. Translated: CASSVGDWTEPQHF.

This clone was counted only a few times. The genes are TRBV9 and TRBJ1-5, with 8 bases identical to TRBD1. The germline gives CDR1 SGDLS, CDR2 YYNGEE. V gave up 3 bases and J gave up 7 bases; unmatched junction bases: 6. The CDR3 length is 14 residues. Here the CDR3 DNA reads TGTGCCAGCAGCGACGGACAGGGAGGACAGCCCCAGCATTTT. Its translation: CASSDGQGGQPQHF.

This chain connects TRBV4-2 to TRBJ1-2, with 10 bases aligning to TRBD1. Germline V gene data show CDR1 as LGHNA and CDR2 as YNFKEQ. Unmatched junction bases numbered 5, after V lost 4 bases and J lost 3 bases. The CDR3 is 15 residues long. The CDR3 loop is CASSRGQGVDYGYTF. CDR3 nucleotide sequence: TGTGCCAGCAGCCGAGGACAGGGGGTGGACTATGGCTACACCTTC.

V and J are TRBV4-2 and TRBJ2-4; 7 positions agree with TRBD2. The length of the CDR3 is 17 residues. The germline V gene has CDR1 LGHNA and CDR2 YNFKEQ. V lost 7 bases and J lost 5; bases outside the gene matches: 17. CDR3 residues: CASTPVLGLAVQNIQYF. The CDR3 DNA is TGTGCCAGCACCCCGGTGTTAGGGCTAGCGGTCCAAAACATTCAGTACTTC.

Here the CDR3 reads CASGGWATNEKLFF. The CDR3 DNA sequence: TGCGCCTCCGGGGGGTGGGCAACTAATGAAAAACTGTTTTTT. The V gene is TRBV4-3, the J gene TRBJ1-4; D possibly corresponds to TRBD1 (5 bases). CDR1 LGHNA and CDR2 YSLEER come from the germline V gene. V was shortened by 11 bases and J by 0 bases, with 13 bases between the two germline ends. This CDR3 has 14 residues.

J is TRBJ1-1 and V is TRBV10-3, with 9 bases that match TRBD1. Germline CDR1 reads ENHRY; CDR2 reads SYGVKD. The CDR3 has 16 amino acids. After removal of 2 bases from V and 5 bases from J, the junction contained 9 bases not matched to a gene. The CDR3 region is CAISEVWTGDVTEAFF. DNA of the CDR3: TGTGCCATCAGTGAGGTGTGGACAGGGGATGTTACTGAAGCTTTCTTT.

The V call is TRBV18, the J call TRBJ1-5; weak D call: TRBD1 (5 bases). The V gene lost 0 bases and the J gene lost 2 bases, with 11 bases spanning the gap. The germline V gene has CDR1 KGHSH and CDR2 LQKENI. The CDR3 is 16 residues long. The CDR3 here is CASSPPSRVGNQPQHF. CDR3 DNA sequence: TGTGCCAGCTCACCACCATCCAGGGTCGGCAATCAGCCCCAGCATTTT.

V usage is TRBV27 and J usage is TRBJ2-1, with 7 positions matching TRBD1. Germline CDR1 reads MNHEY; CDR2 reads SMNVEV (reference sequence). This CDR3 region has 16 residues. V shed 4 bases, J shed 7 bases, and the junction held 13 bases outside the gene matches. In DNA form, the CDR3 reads TGTGCCAGCAGTTCTCTTCGACAGGGTGGGTGGAATGAGCAGTTCTTC. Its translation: CASSSLRQGGWNEQFF.

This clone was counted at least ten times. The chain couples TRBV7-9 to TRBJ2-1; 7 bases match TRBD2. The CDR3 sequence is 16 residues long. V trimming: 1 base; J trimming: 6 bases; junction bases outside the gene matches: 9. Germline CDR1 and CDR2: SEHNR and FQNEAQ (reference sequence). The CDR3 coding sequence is TGTGCCAGCAGCTTAGTGGGCGGGGGTGCCCGCAATGAGCAGTTCTTC. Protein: CASSLVGGGARNEQFF.

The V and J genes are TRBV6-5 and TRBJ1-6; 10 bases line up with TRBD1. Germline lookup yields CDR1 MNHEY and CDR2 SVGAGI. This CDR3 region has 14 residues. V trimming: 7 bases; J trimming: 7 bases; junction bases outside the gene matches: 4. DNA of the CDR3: TGTGCCAGCAACGGACAGGGGGGGAATTCACCCCTCCACTTT. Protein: CASNGQGGNSPLHF.

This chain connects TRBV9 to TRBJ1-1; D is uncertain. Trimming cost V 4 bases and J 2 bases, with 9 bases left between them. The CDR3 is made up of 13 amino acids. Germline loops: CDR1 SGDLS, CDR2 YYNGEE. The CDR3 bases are TGTGCCAGCAGCCCGAGGCCCAACACTGAAGCTTTCTTT. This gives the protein CASSPRPNTEAFF.

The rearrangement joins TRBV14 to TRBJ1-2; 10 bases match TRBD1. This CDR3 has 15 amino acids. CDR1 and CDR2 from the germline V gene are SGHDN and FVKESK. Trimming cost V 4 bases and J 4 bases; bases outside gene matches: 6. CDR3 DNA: TGTGCCAGCAGCCGCCCGGGACAGGGGTTCTATGGCTACACCTTC. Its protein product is CASSRPGQGFYGYTF.

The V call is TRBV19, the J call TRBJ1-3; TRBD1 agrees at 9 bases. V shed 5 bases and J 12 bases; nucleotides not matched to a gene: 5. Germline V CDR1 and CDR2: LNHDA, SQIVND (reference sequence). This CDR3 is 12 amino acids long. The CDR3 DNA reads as TGTGCCAGTAGTCGGACAGGGGTAATCATATATTTT. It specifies CASSRTGVIIYF.

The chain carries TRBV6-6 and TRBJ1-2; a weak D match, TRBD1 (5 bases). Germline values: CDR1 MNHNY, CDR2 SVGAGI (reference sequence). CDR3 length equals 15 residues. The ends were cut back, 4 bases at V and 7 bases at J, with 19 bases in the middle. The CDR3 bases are TGTGCCAGCAGTTCATCGACGGGGGAAAGGTCTGGCTACACCTTC. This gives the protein CASSSSTGERSGYTF.

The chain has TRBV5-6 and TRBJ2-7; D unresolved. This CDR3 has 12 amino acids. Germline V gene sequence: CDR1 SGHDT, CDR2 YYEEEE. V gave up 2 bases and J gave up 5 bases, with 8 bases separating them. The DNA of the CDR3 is TGTGCCAGCAGCTTTGTTATTAACGAGCAGTACTTC. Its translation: CASSFVINEQYF.

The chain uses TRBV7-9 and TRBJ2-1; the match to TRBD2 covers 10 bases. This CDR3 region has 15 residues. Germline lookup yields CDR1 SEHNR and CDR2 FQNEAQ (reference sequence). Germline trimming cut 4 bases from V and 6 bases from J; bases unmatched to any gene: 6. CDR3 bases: TGTGCCAGCAGCTCCAGCGGGGGGGCCGTCAATGAGCAGTTCTTC. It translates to CASSSSGGAVNEQFF.

For the CDR3, the DNA is TGTGCCAGCAGCTTAGTCCAGGGGTCCTACAATGAGCAGTTCTTC. It translates to CASSLVQGSYNEQFF. The chain links TRBV11-2 to TRBJ2-1, with D perhaps TRBD1 (6 bases). V lost 1 base and J lost 1, with 8 bases in between. Germline V gives CDR1 SGHAT, CDR2 FQNNGV. The CDR3 covers 15 residues.

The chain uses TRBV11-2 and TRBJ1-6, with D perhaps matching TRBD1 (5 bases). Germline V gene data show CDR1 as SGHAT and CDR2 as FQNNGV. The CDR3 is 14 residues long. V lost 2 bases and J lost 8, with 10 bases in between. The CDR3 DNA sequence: TGTGCCAGCAGCTTATCGGGGGGAGATTCACCCCTCCACTTT. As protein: CASSLSGGDSPLHF.

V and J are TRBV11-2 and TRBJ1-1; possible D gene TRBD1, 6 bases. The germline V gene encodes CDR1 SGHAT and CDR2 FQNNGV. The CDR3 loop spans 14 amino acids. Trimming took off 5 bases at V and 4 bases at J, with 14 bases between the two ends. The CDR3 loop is CASSPTGRGTEAFF. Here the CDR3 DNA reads TGTGCCAGCAGCCCAACAGGGCGCGGCACTGAAGCTTTCTTT.